This is a list of T cell receptor beta chains from one sample in a study of T-cell reconstitution after alpha-beta-depleted transplantation in children. In TCRdb, the PCR reads were re-called with MiXCR into one record per CDR3 protein. The sample includes 55,000 to 65,000 distinct CDR3 sequences, about 40% seen only once; the top ten take less than 98%. Sequences were derived from PBMCs, mostly from graft donor cells, sampled 360 days after TCRalphabeta/CD19-depleted stem cell transplant. The receptors come from a male patient younger than 18 who had a stem cell transplant for acute lymphoblastic leukemia, so the T cells may come from the graft donor. The CDR3 runs from the conserved cysteine through the conserved F or W. D genes are given only for firm matches. Rows give clone size only sometimes, using once, few, many, or a class for an expanded clone.

V: TRBV7-2
J: TRBJ2-3
D: .
size: .
DNA: TGTGCCAGCAGCTTAGACAGAGGCACAGATACGCAGTATTTT
CDR3: CASSLDRGTDTQYF

V: TRBV10-3
J: TRBJ2-3
D: TRBD2
size: .
DNA: TGTGCCATCAGTTCCCAAATAGCGGGGCCCACAGATACGCAGTATTTT
CDR3: CAISSQIAGPTDTQYF

V: TRBV5-1
J: TRBJ2-2
D: TRBD2
size: .
DNA: TGCGCCAGCAGCATATTAGCGGGAGGGCCGTCCGGGGAGCTGTTTTTT
CDR3: CASSILAGGPSGELFF

V: TRBV24-1
J: TRBJ2-1
D: .
size: .
DNA: TGTGCCACCAGTGATTTGGCGGGCAAGGGACGCAATGAGCAGTTCTTC
CDR3: CATSDLAGKGRNEQFF

V: TRBV20-1
J: TRBJ2-2
D: .
size: few
DNA: TGCAGTGCTAGGGTCCCGAACACCGGGGAGCTGTTTTTT
CDR3: CSARVPNTGELFF

V: TRBV7-2
J: TRBJ2-2
D: .
size: .
DNA: TGTGCCAGCAGCTTATCCCCTGACGGGGCCGGGGAGCTGTTTTTT
CDR3: CASSLSPDGAGELFF

V: TRBV3-1
J: TRBJ2-3
D: .
size: few
DNA: TGTGCCAGCAGCCACCGCCCATCGTGGGGAATGAGCACAGATACGCAGTATTTT
CDR3: CASSHRPSWGMSTDTQYF

V: TRBV21-1
J: TRBJ2-4
D: .
size: once
DNA: TGTGCCAGCAGCGCCCCAGCGGGAGGGCCAGGAAACATTCAGTACTTC
CDR3: CASSAPAGGPGNIQYF

V: TRBV12-3/TRBV12-4
J: TRBJ2-7
D: .
size: .
DNA: TGTGCCAGCACGAGCCCGTGGCAGGGAATTCGCGAGCAGTACTTC
CDR3: CASTSPWQGIREQYF

V: TRBV6-1
J: TRBJ2-3
D: .
size: few
DNA: TGTGCCAGCAGTCCTTGGTTTTCTAGCACAGATACGCAGTATTTT
CDR3: CASSPWFSSTDTQYF

V: TRBV5-1
J: TRBJ1-1
D: .
size: few
DNA: TGCGCCAGCAGCTTGGGAGCCCCTGAAGCTTTCTTT
CDR3: CASSLGAPEAFF

V: TRBV5-1
J: TRBJ2-7
D: .
size: .
DNA: TGCGCCAGCAGCTGGGGCCAGGCCTACGAGCAGTACTTC
CDR3: CASSWGQAYEQYF